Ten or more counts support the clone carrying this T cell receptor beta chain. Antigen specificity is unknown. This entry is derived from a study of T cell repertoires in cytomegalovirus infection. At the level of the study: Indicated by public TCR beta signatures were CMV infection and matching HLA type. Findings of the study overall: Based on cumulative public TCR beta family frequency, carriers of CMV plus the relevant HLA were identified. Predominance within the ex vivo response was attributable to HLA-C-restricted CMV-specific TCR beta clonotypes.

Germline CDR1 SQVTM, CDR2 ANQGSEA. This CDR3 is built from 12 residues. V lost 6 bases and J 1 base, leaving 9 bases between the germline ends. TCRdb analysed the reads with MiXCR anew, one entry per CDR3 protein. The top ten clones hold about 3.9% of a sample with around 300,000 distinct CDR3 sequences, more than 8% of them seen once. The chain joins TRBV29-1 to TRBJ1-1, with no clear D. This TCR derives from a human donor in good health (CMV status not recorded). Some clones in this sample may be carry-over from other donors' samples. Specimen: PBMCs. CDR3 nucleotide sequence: TGCAGCGTAGGGTTGAAGAACACTGAAGCTTTCTTT. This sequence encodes CSVGLKNTEAFF.